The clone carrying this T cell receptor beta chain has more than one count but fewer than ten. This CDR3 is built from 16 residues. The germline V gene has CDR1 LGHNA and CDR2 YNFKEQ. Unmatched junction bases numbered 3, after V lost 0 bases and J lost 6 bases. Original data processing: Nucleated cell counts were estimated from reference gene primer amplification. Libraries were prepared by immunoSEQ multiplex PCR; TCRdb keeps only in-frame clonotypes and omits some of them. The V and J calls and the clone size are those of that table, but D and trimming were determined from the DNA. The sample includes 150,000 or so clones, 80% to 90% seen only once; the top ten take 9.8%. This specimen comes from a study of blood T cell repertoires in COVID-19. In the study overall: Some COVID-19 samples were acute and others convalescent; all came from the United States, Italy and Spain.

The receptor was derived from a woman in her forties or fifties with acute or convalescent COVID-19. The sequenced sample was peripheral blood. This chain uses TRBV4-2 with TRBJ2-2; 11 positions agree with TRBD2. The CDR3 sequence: CASSQDLLAGAGELFF. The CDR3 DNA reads TGTGCCAGCAGCCAAGACTTACTAGCGGGGGCCGGGGAGCTGTTTTTT.